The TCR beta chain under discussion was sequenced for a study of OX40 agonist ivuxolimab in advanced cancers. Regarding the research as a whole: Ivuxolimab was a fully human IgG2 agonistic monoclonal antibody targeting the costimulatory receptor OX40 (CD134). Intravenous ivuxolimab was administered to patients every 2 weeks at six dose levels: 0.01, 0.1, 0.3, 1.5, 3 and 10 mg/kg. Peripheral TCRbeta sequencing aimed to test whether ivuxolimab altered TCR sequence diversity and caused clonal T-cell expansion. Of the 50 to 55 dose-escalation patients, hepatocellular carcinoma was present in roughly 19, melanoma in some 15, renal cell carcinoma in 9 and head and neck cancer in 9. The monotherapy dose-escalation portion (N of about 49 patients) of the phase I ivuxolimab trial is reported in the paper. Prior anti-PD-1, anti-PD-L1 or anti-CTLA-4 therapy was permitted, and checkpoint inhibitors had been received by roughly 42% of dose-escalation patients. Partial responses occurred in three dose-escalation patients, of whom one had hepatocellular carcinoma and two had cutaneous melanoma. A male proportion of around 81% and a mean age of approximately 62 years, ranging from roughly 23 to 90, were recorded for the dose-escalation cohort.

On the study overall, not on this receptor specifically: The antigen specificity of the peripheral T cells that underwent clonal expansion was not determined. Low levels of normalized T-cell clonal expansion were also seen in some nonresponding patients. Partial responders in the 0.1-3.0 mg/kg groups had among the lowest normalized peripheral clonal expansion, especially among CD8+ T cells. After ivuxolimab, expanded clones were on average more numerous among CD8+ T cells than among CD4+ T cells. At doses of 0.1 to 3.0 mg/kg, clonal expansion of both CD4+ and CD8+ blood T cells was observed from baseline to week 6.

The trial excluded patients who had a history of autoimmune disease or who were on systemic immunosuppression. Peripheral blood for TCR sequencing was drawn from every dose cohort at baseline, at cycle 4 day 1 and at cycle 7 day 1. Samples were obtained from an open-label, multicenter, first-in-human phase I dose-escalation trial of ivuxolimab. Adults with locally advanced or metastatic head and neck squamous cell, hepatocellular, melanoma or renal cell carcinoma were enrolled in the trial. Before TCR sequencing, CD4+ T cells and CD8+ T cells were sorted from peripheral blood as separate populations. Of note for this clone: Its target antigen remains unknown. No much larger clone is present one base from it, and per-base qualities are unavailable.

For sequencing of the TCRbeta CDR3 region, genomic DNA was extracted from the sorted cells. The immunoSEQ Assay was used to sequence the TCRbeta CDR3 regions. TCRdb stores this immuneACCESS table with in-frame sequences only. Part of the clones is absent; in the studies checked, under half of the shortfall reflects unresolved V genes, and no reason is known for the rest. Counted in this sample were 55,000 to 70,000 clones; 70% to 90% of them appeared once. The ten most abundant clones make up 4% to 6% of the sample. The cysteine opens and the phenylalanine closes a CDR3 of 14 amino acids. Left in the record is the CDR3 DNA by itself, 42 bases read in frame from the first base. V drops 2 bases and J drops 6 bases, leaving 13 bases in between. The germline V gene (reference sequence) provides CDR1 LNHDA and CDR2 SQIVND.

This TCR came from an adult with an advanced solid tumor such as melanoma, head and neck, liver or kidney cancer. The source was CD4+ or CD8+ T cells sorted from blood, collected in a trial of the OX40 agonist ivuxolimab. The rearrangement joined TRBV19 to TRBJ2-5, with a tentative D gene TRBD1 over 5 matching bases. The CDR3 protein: CASSILGVQQTQYF. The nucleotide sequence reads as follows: TGTGCCAGTAGTATATTAGGGGTTCAGCAGACCCAGTACTTC.